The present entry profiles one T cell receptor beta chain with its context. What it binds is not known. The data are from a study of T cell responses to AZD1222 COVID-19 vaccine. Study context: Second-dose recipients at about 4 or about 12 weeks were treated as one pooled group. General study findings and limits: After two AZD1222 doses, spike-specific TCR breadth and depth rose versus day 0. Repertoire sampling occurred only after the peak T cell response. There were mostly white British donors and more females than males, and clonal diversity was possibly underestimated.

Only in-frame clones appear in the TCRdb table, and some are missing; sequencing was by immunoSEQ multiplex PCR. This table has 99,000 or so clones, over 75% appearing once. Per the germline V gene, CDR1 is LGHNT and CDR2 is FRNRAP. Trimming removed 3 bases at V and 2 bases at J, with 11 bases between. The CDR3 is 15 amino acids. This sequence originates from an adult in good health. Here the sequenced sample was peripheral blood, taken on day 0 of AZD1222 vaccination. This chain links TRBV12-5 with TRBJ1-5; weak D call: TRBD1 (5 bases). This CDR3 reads CASGFGTGGNQPQHF. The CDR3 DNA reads TGTGCTAGTGGTTTTGGGACCGGGGGCAATCAGCCCCAGCATTTT.